The entry below gives a single T cell receptor (beta chain) sequence along with its context. Its target antigen remains unknown. For each CD8+ T cell subset, flow sorting was done in triplicate, and 300,000 to 350,000 cells per subset went directly into RLT lysis buffer. To exclude memory contaminants, naive CD8+ T cells were stringently defined as CD45RO-CCR7+CD27+CD95-. Peripheral blood mononuclear cells were isolated from buffy coats using standard density gradient centrifugation. A FACSAria III was used to flow-sort naive CXCR3-negative and CXCR3-positive CD8+ T cells. Total RNA was extracted from sorted cells with an RNeasy Mini Kit. The sample is drawn from a study of CXCR3-negative and CXCR3-positive naive CD8 T cells (dated by TCRdb to between 2019 and 2020). General notes on the study: About 150 million TRB reads were obtained in total, roughly 1.5 +/- 0.3 million reads per library. Naive subsets from five or six donors and memory cells from 3 donors were included in the TRBV-TRBJ cluster analysis. Data from about ten donors, pooled across two independent experiments, went into the diversity and physicochemical repertoire analyses. Overall study outcomes, separate from this receptor: Because surface CD5, which is linked to self-reactivity in mice, was comparable between the naive subsets, TCR interaction strength was also inferred from the physicochemical properties of TRB CDR3s. TRBV-TRBJ usage was similar between naive CXCR3-negative and CXCR3-positive cells from the same donor, while memory cells showed distinct patterns. CXCR3 expression partially decreased after cryopreservation, so most assays used freshly isolated PBMCs. Repertoire diversity was comparably high in both naive subsets but much lower in memory CD8+ T cells. Compared with CXCR3-negative naive cells, CXCR3-positive naive cells had TRB CDR3s with higher hydrophobicity (lower Kidera factor 4), lower energy, and higher strength and volume indices.

The data were produced on a NextSeq 550. The Human TCR Profiling Kit (MiLaboratory) was used to prepare UMI-labeled 5' RACE TRB cDNA libraries. cDNA synthesis used the entire amount of extracted RNA, and PCR amplification then used the entire amount of cDNA produced. Libraries were prepared in parallel using an identical number of PCR cycles. The paper's data handling went like this. With a minimum of two reads required per UMI, MIGEC and MiXCR pulled out about 52,000 +/- 9,100 unique UMI-labeled TRB cDNA molecules from each library. Each library averaged about 40,000 +/- 10,000 functional in-frame TRB CDR3 nucleotide clonotypes without stop codons. After downsampling to 5000 UMI-labeled TRB molecules per sample, diversity metrics such as normalized Shannon-Wiener and Chao1 were calculated in VDJtools. Clonotype-size-weighted physicochemical properties of the central five CDR3 residues (interaction energy, strength, volume and Kidera factor 4) were computed in VDJtools. TCRdb reprocessed the reads; each CDR3 protein sequence makes one entry, and DNA is unavailable. These V and J calls derive from TCRdb rather than the authors' analysis. The sample table on file contains 130,000 or so distinct CDR3 sequences. Jointly, the top ten make up less than 0.3% of the sample.

Taken from the germline V gene, the CDR1 and CDR2 loops are LGHNA and YSLEER. From the cysteine up to the phenylalanine, the CDR3 has a length of 16 residues. No DNA accompanies this entry. The sample consisted of naive CXCR3- CD8+ T cells from blood. This specimen's cell subset or site label, interpreted: CD45RO-CCR7+CD27+CD95- naive CD8+ T cells lacking CXCR3 (TNR3-). The TCR was taken from a human donor in good health. Some clones in this sample may be carry-over from other donors' samples. The rearranged segments are TRBV4-3 and TRBJ2-2. The CDR3 region reads CASSQDPGQNTGELFF.